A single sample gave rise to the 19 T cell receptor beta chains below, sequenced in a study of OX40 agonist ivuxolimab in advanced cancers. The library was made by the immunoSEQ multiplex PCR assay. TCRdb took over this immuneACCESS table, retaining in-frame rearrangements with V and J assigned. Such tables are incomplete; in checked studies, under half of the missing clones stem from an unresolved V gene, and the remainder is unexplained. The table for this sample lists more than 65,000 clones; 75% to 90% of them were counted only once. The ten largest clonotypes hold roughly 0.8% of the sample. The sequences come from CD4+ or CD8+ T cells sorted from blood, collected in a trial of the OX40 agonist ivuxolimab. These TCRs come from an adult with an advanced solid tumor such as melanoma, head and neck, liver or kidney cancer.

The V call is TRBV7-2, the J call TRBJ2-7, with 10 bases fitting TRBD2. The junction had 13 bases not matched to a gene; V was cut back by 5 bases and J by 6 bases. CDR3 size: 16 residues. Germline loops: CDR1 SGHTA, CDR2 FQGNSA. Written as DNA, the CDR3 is TGTGCCAGCAGCCGACTCCTTAGCGGGAGGTTTAGCGAGCAGTACTTC. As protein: CASSRLLSGRFSEQYF.

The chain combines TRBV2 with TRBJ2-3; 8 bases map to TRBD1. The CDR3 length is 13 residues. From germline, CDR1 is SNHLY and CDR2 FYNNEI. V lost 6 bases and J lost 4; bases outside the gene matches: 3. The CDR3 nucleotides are TGTGCCAGCAGAGGGACAGGCGCAGATACGCAGTATTTT. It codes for CASRGTGADTQYF.

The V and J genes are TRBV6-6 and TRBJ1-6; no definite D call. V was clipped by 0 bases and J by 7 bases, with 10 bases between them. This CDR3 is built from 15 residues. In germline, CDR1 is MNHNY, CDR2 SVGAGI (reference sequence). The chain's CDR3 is CASSYSRSANSPLHF. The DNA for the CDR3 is TGTGCCAGCAGTTACTCAAGGAGCGCCAATTCACCCCTCCACTTT.

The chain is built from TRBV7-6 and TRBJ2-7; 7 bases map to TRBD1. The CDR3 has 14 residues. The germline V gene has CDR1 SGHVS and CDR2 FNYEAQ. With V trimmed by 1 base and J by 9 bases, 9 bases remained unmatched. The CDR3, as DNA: TGTGCCAGCAGCTTAGACCCAGTCGGGGACAGGCAGTACTTC. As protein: CASSLDPVGDRQYF.

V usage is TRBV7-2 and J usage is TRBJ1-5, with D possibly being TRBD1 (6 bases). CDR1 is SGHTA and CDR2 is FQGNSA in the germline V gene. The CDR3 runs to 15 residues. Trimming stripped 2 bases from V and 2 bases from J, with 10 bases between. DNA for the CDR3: TGTGCCAGCAGCTTAAAGGGGGGTGGCAATCAGCCCCAGCATTTT. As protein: CASSLKGGGNQPQHF. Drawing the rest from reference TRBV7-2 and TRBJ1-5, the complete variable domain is GAGVSQSPSNKVTEKGKDVELRCDPISGHTALYWYRQSLGQGLEFLIYFQGNSAPDKSGLPSDRFSAERTGGSVSTLTIQRTQQEDSAVYLCASSLKGGGNQPQHFGDGTRLSIL.

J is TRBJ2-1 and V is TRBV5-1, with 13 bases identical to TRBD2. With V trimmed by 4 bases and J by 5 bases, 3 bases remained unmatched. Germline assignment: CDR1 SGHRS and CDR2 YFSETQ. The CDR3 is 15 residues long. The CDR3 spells CASSHGTSGNNEQFF. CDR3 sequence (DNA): TGCGCCAGCAGCCACGGGACTAGCGGGAACAATGAGCAGTTCTTC.

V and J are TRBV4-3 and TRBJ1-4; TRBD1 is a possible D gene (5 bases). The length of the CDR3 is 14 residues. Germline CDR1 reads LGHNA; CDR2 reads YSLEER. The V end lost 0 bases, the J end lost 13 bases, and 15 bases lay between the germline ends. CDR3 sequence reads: CASSQERGSGLLFF. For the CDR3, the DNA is TGCGCCAGCAGCCAAGAACGGGGGTCGGGCTTACTGTTTTTT.

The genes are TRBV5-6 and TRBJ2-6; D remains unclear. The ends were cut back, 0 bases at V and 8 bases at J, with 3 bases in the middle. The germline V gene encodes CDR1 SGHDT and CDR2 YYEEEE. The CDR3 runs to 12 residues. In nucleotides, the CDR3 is TGTGCCAGCAGCTTGGTCCCCAACGTCCTGACTTTC. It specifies CASSLVPNVLTF. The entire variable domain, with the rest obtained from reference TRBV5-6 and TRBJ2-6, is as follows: DAGVTQSPTHLIKTRGQQVTLRCSPKSGHDTVSWYQQALGQGPQFIFQYYEEEERQRGNFPDRFSGHQFPNYSSELNVNALLLGDSALYLCASSLVPNVLTFGAGSRLTVL.

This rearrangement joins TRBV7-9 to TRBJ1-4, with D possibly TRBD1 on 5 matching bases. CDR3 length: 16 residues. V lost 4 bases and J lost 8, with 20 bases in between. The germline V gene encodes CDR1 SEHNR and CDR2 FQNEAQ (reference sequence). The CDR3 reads CASSSGKTASEEKLFF. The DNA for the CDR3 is TGTGCCAGCAGCTCGGGTAAGACAGCGTCTGAGGAAAAACTGTTTTTT. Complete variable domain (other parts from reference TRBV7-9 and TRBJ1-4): DTGVSQNPRHKITKRGQNVTFRCDPISEHNRLYWYRQTLGQGPEFLTYFQNEAQLEKSRLLSDRFSAERPKGSFSTLEIQRTEQGDSAMYLCASSSGKTASEEKLFFGSGTQLSVL.

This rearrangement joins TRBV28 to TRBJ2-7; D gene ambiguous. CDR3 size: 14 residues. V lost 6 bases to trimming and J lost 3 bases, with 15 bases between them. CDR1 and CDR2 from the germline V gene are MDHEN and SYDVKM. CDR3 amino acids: CASRGVLRNYEQYF. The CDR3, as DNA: TGTGCCAGCAGGGGCGTTTTGCGAAACTACGAGCAGTACTTC.

This CDR3 reads CASSFGQFSGNTIYF. CDR3 bases: TGTGCCAGTAGTTTCGGGCAATTCTCTGGAAACACCATATATTTT. The chain uses TRBV19 and TRBJ1-3; D not resolved. Germline values: CDR1 LNHDA, CDR2 SQIVND (reference sequence). The CDR3 is 15 amino acids. V shed 5 bases and J shed 0 bases, with 11 bases lying between them.

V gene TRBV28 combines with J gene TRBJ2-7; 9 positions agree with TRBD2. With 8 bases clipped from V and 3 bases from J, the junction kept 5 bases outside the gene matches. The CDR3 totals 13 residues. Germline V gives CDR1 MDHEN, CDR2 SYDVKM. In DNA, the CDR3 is TGTGCCAGCCAGGGGACTAGCAGCTACGAGCAGTACTTC. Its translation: CASQGTSSYEQYF.

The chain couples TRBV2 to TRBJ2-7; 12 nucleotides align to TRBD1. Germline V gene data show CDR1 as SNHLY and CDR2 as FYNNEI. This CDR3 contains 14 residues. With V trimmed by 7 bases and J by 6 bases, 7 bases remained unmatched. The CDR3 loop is CASNTGTGGGEQYF. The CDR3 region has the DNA TGTGCCAGCAACACCGGGACAGGGGGCGGCGAGCAGTACTTC.

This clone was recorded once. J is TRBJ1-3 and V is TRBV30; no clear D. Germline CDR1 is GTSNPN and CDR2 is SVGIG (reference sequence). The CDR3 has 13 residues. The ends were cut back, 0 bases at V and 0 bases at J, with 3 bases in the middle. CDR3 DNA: TGTGCCTGGAGTGTGGTCTCTGGAAACACCATATATTTT. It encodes CAWSVVSGNTIYF.

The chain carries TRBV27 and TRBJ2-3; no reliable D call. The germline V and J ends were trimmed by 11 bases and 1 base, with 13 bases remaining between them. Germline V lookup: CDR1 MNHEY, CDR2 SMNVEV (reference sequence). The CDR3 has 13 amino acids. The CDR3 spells CASRSTGTDTQYF. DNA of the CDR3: TGTGCCTCCAGGTCGACCGGCACAGATACGCAGTATTTT.

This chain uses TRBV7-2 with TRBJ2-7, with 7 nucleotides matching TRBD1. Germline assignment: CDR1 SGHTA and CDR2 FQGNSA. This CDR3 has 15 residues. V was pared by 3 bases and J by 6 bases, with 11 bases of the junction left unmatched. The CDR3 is CASSFDRASLGEQYF. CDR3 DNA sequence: TGTGCCAGCAGCTTTGACAGGGCCTCTTTGGGCGAGCAGTACTTC. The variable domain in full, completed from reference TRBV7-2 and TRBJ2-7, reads GAGVSQSPSNKVTEKGKDVELRCDPISGHTALYWYRQSLGQGLEFLIYFQGNSAPDKSGLPSDRFSAERTGGSVSTLTIQRTQQEDSAVYLCASSFDRASLGEQYFGPGTRLTVT.

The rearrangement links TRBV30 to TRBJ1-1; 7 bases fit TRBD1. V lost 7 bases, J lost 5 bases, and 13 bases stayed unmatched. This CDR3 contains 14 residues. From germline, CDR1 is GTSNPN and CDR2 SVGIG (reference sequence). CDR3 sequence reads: CAFRGGGAETEAFF. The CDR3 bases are TGTGCCTTTAGGGGAGGGGGCGCGGAAACTGAAGCTTTCTTT. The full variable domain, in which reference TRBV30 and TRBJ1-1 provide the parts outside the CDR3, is SQTIHQWPATLVQPVGSPLSLECTVEGTSNPNLYWYRQAAGRGLQLLFYSVGIGQISSEVPQNLSASRPQDRQFILSSKKLLLSDSGFYLCAFRGGGAETEAFFGQGTRLTVV.

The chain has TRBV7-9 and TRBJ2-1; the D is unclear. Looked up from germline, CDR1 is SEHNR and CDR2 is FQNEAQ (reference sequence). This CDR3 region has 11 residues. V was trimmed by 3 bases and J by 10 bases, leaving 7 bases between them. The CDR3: CASSFSREQFF. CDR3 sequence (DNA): TGTGCCAGCAGCTTTTCCAGGGAGCAGTTCTTC.

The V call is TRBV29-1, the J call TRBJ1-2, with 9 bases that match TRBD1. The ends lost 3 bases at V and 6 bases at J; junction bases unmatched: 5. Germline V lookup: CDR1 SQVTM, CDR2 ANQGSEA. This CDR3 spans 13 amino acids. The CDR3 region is CSVDGQGINGYTF. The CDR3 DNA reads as TGCAGCGTTGATGGACAGGGGATTAATGGCTACACCTTC.